This TCR beta chain stems from a study of cytomegalovirus exposure and HLA in healthy donors. As for the study in general: Later analysis reported that the approximately 110 validation repertoires shared the platform of the roughly 680 first-cohort repertoires. Study-wide findings and caveats: The study put about 180 TCR beta chains on its list as cytomegalovirus-associated.

Of note for this clone: Its antigen is currently unknown.

This CDR3 has 15 residues. Per germline, CDR1 SGHNT and CDR2 YYREEE (reference sequence). Trimming at V came to 4 bases and at J to 2 bases, leaving 6 bases not matched to a gene. The donors formed part of the roughly 120-subject validation cohort, distinct from the approximately 670-subject first cohort. The table came from immunoSEQ multiplex PCR; TCRdb's copy has only in-frame clones and leaves some out. The sample lists 300,000 or so clones, 88% occurring once. Sequenced: PBMCs. This rearrangement joins TRBV5-4 to TRBJ2-3, with 8 bases fitting TRBD2. The TCR comes from a man aged 25 to 45 in good health and CMV-seronegative. CDR3 residues: CASSQSGGATDTQYF. The CDR3 DNA sequence: TGTGCCAGCAGCCAGAGCGGGGGAGCCACAGATACGCAGTATTTT.